Shown below are 6 T cell receptor beta chains from a single sample sequenced in a study of blood T cell repertoires in COVID-19. Generated by immunoSEQ multiplex PCR, the TCRdb table keeps only in-frame clones and is missing some. The sample holds over 200,000 clones, roughly 77% seen once. Sequencing was carried out using peripheral blood. The receptors were sampled from a woman aged 80 or older with acute or convalescent COVID-19.

This sequence joins TRBV6-1 and TRBJ1-5; D may be TRBD1 (5 bases). Deletions cut 4 bases from V and 0 bases from J, with 19 bases between. The CDR3 has 18 amino acids. CDR1 is MNHNS and CDR2 is SASEGT in the germline V gene. The CDR3 loop is CASSGVGGTAYSNQPQHF. The CDR3 nucleotides are TGTGCCAGCAGTGGGGTGGGGGGGACGGCGTATAGCAATCAGCCCCAGCATTTT.

The chain combines TRBV6-6 with TRBJ2-2, with D possibly TRBD1 on 6 matching bases. V lost 8 bases and J lost 6, with 16 bases in between. Germline lookup yields CDR1 MNHNY and CDR2 SVGAGI (reference sequence). CDR3 length: 14 residues. The CDR3 DNA reads as TGTGCCAGCGGCGTGACAGGCGAGGCCGGGGAGCTGTTTTTT. Protein sequence: CASGVTGEAGELFF.

The chain couples TRBV19 to TRBJ1-3; 9 bases are shared with TRBD1. The V and J ends lost 6 bases and 1 base, in that order; junction bases with no gene match: 4. The V gene's germline CDR1 is LNHDA and CDR2 SQIVND (reference sequence). The CDR3 length is 15 residues. The CDR3 region is CASSYRGRSGNTIYF. Written as DNA, the CDR3 is TGTGCCAGTAGCTACAGGGGGCGGTCTGGAAACACCATATATTTT.

This chain connects TRBV24-1 to TRBJ2-1; TRBD1 matches at 8 bases. Germline V gene data show CDR1 as KGHDR and CDR2 as SFDVKD. The V gene end was trimmed by 0 bases and the J gene end by 10 bases; junction bases not matched to a gene: 1. The CDR3 has 13 amino acids. CDR3 region: CATSDLDRGEQFF. The CDR3 DNA reads as TGTGCCACCAGTGATTTGGACAGGGGAGAGCAGTTCTTC.

This clone was seen only a few times. The chain is built from TRBV12-3 or TRBV12-4 and TRBJ2-2, with 10 bases lining up with TRBD1. The CDR3 spans 13 residues. The CDR3 reads CATGTGVTGELFF. In DNA form, the CDR3 reads TGTGCGACCGGGACAGGGGTAACCGGGGAGCTGTTTTTT.

The chain carries TRBV7-2 and TRBJ1-2; no firm D call. V was trimmed by 0 bases and J by 5 bases, leaving 13 bases between them. There are 15 residues in the CDR3. Germline V gives CDR1 SGHTA, CDR2 FQGNSA. The CDR3 nucleotides read TGTGCCAGCAGCTTAGCGGGAGTCAAGGCTTATGGCTACACCTTC. It specifies CASSLAGVKAYGYTF. Together with reference TRBV7-2 and TRBJ1-2, the CDR3 gives the full variable domain: GAGVSQSPSNKVTEKGKDVELRCDPISGHTALYWYRQSLGQGLEFLIYFQGNSAPDKSGLPSDRFSAERTGGSVSTLTIQRTQQEDSAVYLCASSLAGVKAYGYTFGSGTRLTVV.